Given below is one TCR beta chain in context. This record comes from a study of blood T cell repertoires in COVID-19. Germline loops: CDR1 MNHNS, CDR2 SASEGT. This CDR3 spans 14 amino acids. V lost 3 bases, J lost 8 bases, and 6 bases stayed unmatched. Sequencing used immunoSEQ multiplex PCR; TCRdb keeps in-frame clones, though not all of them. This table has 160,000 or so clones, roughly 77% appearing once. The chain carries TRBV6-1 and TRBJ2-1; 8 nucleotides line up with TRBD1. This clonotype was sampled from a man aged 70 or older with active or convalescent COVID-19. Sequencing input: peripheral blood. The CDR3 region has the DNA TGTGCCAGCAGTGACAGGGGGCGGGTGGATGAGCAGTTCTTC. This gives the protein CASSDRGRVDEQFF.